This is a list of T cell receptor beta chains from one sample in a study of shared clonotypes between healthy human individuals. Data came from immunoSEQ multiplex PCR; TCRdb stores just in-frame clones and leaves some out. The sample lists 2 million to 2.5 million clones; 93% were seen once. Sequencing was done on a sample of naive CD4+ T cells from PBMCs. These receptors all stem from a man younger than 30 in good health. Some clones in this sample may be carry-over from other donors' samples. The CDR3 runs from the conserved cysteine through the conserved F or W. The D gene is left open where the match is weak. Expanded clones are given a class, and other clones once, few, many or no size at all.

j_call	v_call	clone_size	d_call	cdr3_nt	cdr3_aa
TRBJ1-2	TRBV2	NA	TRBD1	TGTGCCAGCAGTGATGACAGGGGTCACCGGGGCTACACCTTC	CASSDDRGHRGYTF
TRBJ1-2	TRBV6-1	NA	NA	TGTGCCAGCAGCGAGGCGGACTATGGCTACACCTTC	CASSEADYGYTF
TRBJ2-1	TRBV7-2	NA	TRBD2	TGTGCCAGCAGAATGAGGGAGGGCCTCAATGAGCAGTTCTTC	CASRMREGLNEQFF
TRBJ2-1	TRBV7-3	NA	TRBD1	TGTGCCAGCAGCTTCGGACAGGGTGAGCAGTTCTTC	CASSFGQGEQFF
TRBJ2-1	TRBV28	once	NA	TGTGCCACCAGGACCCTAGGGGGTGAGCAGTTCTTC	CATRTLGGEQFF
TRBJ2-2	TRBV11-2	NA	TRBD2	TGTGCCAGCAGCTTAGTTTTGACTAGCGGGAACACCGGGGAGCTGTTTTTT	CASSLVLTSGNTGELFF
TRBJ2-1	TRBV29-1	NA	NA	TGCAGCGTTGGAGCGGGCAGCTACAATGAGCAGTTCTTC	CSVGAGSYNEQFF
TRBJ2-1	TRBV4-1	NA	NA	TGCGCCAGCAGCCAAGATGGCGGATACAATGAGCAGTTCTTC	CASSQDGGYNEQFF
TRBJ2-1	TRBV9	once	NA	TGTGCCAGCAGCGCCTGGGACTGGAAGGACGATGAGCAGTTCTTC	CASSAWDWKDDEQFF
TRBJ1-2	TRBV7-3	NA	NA	TGTGCCAGCAGCCAGGGGACCCACTATGGCTACACCTTC	CASSQGTHYGYTF
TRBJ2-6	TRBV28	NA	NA	TGTGCCAGCGATGAGTTGAAATCTGGGGCCAACGTCCTGACTTTC	CASDELKSGANVLTF
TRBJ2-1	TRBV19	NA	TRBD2	TGTGCCAGTAGTATTGTGGAACTAGCGTCGCAGTTCTTC	CASSIVELASQFF
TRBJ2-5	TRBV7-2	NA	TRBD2	TGTGCCAGCAGCTCGGGTAGCGGGGGAGAGACCCAGTACTTC	CASSSGSGGETQYF
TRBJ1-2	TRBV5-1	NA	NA	TGCGCCAGCAGCTTGGCGGCAGGGTTCTATGGCTACACCTTC	CASSLAAGFYGYTF
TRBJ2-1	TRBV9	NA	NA	TGTGCCAGCAGCGTAGAGGGAGGAGATTGGTACAATGAGCAGTTCTTC	CASSVEGGDWYNEQFF
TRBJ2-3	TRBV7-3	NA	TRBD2	TGTGCCAGCAGCTTATATCGTCCGGGAGGGCCGCAGTTAGATACGCAGTATTTT	CASSLYRPGGPQLDTQYF
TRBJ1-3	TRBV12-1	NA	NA	NA	CASSFAPGNTIYF
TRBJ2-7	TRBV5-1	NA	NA	TGCGCCAGCAGCTTATTAGGGCAGGGCGCAACGGGGTACTTC	CASSLLGQGATGYF
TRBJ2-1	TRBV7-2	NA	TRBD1	TGTGCCAGCAGCTTACTTTCTTGGGACAGCTCCTACAATGAGCAGTTCTTC	CASSLLSWDSSYNEQFF
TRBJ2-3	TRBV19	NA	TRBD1	TGTGCCAGTAGTAGGGGGACAGGGGCCACAGATACGCAGTATTTT	CASSRGTGATDTQYF
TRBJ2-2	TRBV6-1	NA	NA	TGTGCCAGCAGTCCCCGGGGGAGTTTCGCCGGGGAGCTGTTTTTT	CASSPRGSFAGELFF
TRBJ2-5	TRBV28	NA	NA	TGTGCCAGCAGTGGTCCTGGGGGTTGGGAGACCCAGTACTTC	CASSGPGGWETQYF
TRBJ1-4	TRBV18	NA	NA	TGTGCCAGCTCACCAAGGCTAGGAGAGGCAACTAATGAAAAACTGTTTTTT	CASSPRLGEATNEKLFF
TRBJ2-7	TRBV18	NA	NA	TGTGCCAGCTCACCAAGGGAGTACGAGCAGTACTTC	CASSPREYEQYF
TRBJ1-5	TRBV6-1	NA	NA	TGTGCCAGCAGTGAAGGGAGAGTCAATCAGCCCCAGCATTTT	CASSEGRVNQPQHF
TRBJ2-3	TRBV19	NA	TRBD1	TGTGCCAGTAGTACATACAGGGGGCAGGATACGCAGTATTTT	CASSTYRGQDTQYF
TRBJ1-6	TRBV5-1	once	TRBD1	TGCGCCAGCAGCCGATGGACAGGGGAGAATTCACCCCTCCACTTT	CASSRWTGENSPLHF
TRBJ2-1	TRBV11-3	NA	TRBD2	TGTGCCAGCAGCTTGACTAGCGGGAACGTCGATGAGCAGTTCTTC	CASSLTSGNVDEQFF
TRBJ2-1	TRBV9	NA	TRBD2	TGTGCCAGCAGCGTAGCTACCGGGGGTAGCGGGAACTACAATGAGCAGTTCTTC	CASSVATGGSGNYNEQFF
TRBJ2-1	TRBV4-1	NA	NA	TGCGCCAGCAGCCAATTCTATGAGCAGTTCTTC	CASSQFYEQFF
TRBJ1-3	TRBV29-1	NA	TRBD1	TGCAGCGTGGGGGACAGGAACACCATATATTTT	CSVGDRNTIYF
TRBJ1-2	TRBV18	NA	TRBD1	TGTGCCAGCTCACCGATGACAGGGGGCTATGATGGCTACACCTTC	CASSPMTGGYDGYTF
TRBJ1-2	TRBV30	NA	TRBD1	TGTGCCTGGAGATGGGACAGTCTTATGCGCTACACCTTC	CAWRWDSLMRYTF